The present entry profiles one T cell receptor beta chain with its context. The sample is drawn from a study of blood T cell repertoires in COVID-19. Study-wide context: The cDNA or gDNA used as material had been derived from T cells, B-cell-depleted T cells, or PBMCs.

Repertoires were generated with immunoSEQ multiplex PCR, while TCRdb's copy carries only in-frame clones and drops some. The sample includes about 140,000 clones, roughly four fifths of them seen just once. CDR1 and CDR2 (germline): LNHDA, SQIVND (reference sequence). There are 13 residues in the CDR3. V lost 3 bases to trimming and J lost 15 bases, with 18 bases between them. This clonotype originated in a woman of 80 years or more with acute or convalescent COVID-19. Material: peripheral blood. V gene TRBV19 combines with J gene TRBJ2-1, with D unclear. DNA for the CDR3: TGTGCCAGTAGTATGAGTCTCGAGGCTTCCCGGTTCTTC. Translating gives CASSMSLEASRFF.